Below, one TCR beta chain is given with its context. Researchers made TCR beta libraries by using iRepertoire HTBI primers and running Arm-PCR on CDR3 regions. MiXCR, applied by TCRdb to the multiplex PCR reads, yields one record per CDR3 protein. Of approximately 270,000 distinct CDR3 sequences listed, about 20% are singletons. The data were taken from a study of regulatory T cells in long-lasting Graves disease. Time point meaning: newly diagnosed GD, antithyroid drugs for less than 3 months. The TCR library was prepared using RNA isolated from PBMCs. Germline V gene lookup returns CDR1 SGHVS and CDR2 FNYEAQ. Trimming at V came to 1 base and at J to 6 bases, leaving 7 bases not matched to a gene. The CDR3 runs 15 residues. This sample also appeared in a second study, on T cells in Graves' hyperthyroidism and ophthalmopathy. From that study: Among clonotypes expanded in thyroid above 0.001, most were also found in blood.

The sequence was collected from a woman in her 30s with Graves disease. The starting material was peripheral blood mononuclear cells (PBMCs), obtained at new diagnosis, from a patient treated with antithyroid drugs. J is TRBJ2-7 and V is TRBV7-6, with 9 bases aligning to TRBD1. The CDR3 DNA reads TGTGCCAGCAGCTTAGAGGCCCGGACAGGGGCCGAGCAGTACTTC. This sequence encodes CASSLEARTGAEQYF. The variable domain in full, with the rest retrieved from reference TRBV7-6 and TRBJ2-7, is GAGVSQSPRYKVTKRGQDVALRCDPISGHVSLYWYRQALGQGPEFLTYFNYEAQQDKSGLPNDRFSAERPEGSISTLTIQRTEQRDSAMYRCASSLEARTGAEQYFGPGTRLTVT.